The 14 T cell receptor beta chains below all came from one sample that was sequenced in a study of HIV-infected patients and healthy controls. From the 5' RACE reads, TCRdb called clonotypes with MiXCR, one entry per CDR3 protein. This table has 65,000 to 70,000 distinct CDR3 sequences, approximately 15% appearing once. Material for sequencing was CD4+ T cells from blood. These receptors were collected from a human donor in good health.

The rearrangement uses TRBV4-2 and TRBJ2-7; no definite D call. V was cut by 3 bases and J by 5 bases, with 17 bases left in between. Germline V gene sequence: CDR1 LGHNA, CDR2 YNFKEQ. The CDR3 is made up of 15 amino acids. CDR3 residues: CASSHPGPGVDEQYF. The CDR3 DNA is TGTGCCAGCAGCCATCCCGGGCCAGGAGTTGACGAGCAGTACTTC.

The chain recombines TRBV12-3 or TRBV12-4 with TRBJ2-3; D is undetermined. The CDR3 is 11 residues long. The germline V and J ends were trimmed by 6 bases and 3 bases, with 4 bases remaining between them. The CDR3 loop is CASRSTDTQYF. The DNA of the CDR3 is TGTGCCAGCAGAAGTACAGATACGCAGTATTTT.

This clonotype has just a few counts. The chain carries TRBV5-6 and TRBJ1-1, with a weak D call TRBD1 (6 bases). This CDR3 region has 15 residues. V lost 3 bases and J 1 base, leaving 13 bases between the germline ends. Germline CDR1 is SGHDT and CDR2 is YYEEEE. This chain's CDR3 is CASSWGDTQNTEAFF. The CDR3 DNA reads TGTGCCAGCAGCTGGGGGGACACTCAGAACACTGAAGCTTTCTTT.

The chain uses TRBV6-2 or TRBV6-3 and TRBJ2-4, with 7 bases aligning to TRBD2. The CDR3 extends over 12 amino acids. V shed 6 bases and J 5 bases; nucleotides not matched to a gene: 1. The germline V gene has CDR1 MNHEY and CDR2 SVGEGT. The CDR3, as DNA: TGTGCCAGCAGCCGGGGGGAAAACATTCAGTACTTC. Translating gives CASSRGENIQYF.

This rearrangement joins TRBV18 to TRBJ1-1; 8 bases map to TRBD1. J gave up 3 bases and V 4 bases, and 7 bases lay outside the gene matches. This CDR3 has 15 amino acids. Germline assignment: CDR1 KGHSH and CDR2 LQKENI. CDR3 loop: CASSLRQGRDTEAFF. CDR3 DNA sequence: TGTGCCAGCTCACTTCGACAGGGGCGAGACACTGAAGCTTTCTTT.

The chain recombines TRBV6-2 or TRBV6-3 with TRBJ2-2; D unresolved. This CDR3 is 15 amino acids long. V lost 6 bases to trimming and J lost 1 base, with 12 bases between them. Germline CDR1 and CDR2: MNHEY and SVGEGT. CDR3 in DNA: TGTGCCAGCAGGCGCGCCGCGCGGAACACCGGGGAGCTGTTTTTT. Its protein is CASRRAARNTGELFF.

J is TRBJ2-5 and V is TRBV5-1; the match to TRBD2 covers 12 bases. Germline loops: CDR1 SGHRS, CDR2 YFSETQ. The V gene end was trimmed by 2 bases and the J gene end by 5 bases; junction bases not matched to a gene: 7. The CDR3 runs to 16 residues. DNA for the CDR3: TGCGCCAGCAGCTTACGACTAGCGGGAGCCCAGGAGACCCAGTACTTC. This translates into CASSLRLAGAQETQYF.

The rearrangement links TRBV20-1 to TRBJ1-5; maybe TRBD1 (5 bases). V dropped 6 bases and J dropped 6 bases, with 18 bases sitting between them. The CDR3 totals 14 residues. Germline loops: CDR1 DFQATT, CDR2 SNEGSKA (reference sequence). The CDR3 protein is CSALEGAGSQPQHF. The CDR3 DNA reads TGCAGTGCCCTGGAAGGGGCAGGGAGTCAGCCCCAGCATTTT.

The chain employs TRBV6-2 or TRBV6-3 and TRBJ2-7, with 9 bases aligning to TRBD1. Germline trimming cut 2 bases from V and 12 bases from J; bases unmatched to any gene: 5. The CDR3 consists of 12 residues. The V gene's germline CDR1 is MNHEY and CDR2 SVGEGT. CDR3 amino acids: CASSYGQGNSYF. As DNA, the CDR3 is TGTGCCAGCAGTTACGGACAGGGGAATTCGTACTTC.

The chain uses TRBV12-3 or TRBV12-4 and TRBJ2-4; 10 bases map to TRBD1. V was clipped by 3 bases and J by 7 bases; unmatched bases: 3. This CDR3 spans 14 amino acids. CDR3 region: CASSLWDRGNIQYF. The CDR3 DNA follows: TGTGCCAGCAGTTTGTGGGACAGGGGTAACATTCAGTACTTC.

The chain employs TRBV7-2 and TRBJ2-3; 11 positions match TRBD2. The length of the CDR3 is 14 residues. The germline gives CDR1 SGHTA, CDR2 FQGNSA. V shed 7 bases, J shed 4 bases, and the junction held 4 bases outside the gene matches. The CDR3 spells CASTIAGGPDTQYF. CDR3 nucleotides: TGTGCCAGCACCATAGCGGGGGGGCCAGATACGCAGTATTTT.

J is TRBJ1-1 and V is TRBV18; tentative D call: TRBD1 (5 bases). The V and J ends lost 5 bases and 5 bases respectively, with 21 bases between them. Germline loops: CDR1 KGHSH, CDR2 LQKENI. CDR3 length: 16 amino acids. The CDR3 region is CASSWGEHLGRTEAFF. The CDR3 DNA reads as TGTGCCAGCTCATGGGGGGAGCATTTGGGGCGGACTGAAGCTTTCTTT.

The CDR3 coding sequence is TGTGCCAGCAGTAGCACTCCGGACAGCCAAGCCAAAAACATTCAGTACTTC. This gives the protein CASSSTPDSQAKNIQYF. The chain uses TRBV6-5 and TRBJ2-4; the D gene is possibly TRBD1 (6 bases). CDR3 size: 17 residues. The V end was cut by 5 bases, the J end by 0 bases, with 17 bases between. In germline, CDR1 is MNHEY, CDR2 SVGAGI.

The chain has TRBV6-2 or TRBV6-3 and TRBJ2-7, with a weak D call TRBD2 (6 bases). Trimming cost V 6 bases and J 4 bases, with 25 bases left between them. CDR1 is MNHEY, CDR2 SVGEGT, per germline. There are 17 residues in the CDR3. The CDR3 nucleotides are TGTGCCAGCAGCAGCGGTGTGGCCGGGGCCAGCGGGTACGAGCAGTACTTC. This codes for CASSSGVAGASGYEQYF.